This is a list of T cell receptor beta chains from one sample in a study of OX40 agonist ivuxolimab in advanced cancers. Method: immunoSEQ multiplex PCR; TCRdb's copy keeps in-frame clones and lacks some. Among some 76,000 clones, 84% were seen once, and the ten largest hold roughly 7%. Sequenced here: CD4+ or CD8+ T cells sorted from blood, sampled in a trial of the OX40 agonist ivuxolimab. These receptors were collected from an adult with an advanced solid tumor such as melanoma, head and neck, liver or kidney cancer. Each CDR3 is given without its conserved first and last residue.

V gene	CDR3 length	J gene	CDR3 protein
TRBV5-6	11	TRBJ2-5	ASSRDRSETQY
TRBV15	14	TRBJ1-6	ATSSSQVLYNSPLH
TRBV4-1	14	TRBJ1-1	ASSQASGQGMGEAF
TRBV4-1	15	TRBJ1-2	ASSGDRGSSANYGYT
TRBV19	15	TRBJ1-5	ASSIDGGQGSNQPQH
TRBV4-1	14	TRBJ1-3	ASSHSTAGPGNTIY
TRBV30	15	TRBJ2-7	AWSGRRARGHRDEQY
TRBV11-1	13	TRBJ2-5	ASSRRQGAQETQY
TRBV29-1	11	TRBJ1-4	SVARTTNEKLF
TRBV6-5	13	TRBJ2-1	ASSYGGNTYNEQF
TRBV28	13	TRBJ1-2	ASSEPGQGFYGYT
TRBV4-3	14	TRBJ1-2	ASSQPQDRERDGYT
TRBV7-2	13	TRBJ1-1	ASSLTGTANTEAF
TRBV6-5	13	TRBJ1-2	ASSYSWGSRYGYT
TRBV28	13	TRBJ2-5	ASRQGALYWETQY
TRBV7-3	13	TRBJ1-5	ASSLRGNSNQPQH
TRBV7-6	13	TRBJ2-1	ASSLMPGSYNEQF
TRBV6-1	12	TRBJ2-7	ASTGLAAFYEQY
TRBV10-2	12	TRBJ1-3	ASSDDAAGNTIY
TRBV30	11	TRBJ2-7	AWSVADRSEQY
TRBV10-3	14	TRBJ1-2	AISEGTGGSDYGHT
TRBV9	10	TRBJ2-3	ASSALTGTQY
TRBV2	14	TRBJ1-6	ASSEGQIFRNSPLH
TRBV4-2	16	TRBJ2-6	ASSQDVRESSGANVLT
TRBV6-5	11	TRBJ1-6	ASSNTGNSPLH
TRBV29-1	9	TRBJ1-2	SLGGSYGYT
TRBV18	15	TRBJ1-1	ASSPSGTGAWVTEAF
TRBV6-6	11	TRBJ1-5	ASSPRPNQPQH
TRBV7-8	11	TRBJ1-1	ASSLGVWTEAF
TRBV7-9	14	TRBJ2-2	ASSPIGRVNTGELF
TRBV10-2	15	TRBJ1-4	ASSGRTTGATNEKLF
TRBV25-1	13	TRBJ1-2	ASSGKQGAFIGYT
TRBV20-1	9	TRBJ2-5	SARVTETQY
TRBV19	14	TRBJ2-6	ASSGQLDSGANVLT
TRBV5-1	13	TRBJ2-1	ASSSQGVRYNEQF
TRBV5-1	15	TRBJ1-3	ASSLAEGVSSGNTIY
TRBV4-2	13	TRBJ1-2	ASSQGQGGTYGYT
TRBV2	12	TRBJ1-1	AIPSETENTEAF
TRBV9	14	TRBJ2-2	ASSVISGTNTGELF
TRBV5-1	12	TRBJ2-2	ASSRDTETGELF
TRBV5-1	16	TRBJ2-2	ASSFGRSRGINTGELF
TRBV11-2	11	TRBJ1-3	ASSRNSGNTIY
TRBV18	13	TRBJ1-5	ASSPSSDSNQPQH
TRBV6-1	12	TRBJ1-3	ASSEPRFGNTIY
TRBV7-3	11	TRBJ2-3	ASSLTTTDTQY
TRBV9	11	TRBJ2-1	ASSVQGENEQF
TRBV5-5	12	TRBJ1-5	ASSPYRVGQPQH
TRBV6-1	13	TRBJ2-2	ASSESWANTGELF
TRBV4-3	13	TRBJ2-7	ASSQDTIPRGEQY
TRBV7-8	18	TRBJ2-6	ASSLTHTGTVRSGANVLT
TRBV4-3	12	TRBJ2-1	ASSPGQGINEQF